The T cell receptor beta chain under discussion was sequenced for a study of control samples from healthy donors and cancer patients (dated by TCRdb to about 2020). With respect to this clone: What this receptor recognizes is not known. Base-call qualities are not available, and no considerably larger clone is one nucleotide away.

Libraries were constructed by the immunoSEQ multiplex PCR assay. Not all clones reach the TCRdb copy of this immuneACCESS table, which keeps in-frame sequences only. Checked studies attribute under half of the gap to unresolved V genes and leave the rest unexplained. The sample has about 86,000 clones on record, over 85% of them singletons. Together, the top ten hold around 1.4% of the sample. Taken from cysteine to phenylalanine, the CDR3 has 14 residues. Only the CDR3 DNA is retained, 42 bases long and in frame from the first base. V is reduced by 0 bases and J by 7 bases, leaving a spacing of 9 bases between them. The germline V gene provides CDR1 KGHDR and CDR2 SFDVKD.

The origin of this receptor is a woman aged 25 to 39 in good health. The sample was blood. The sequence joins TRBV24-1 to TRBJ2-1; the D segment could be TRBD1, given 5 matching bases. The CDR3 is CATSDLTAGNEQFF. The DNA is TGTGCCACCAGTGATTTGACTGCAGGGAATGAGCAGTTCTTC.